This TCR beta chain stems from a study of T cell clonotyping in hematopoietic cell transplantation. Study-wide points: Higher Inverse Simpson Index values in graft donor and pretransplant recipient predicted broader posttransplant TCR diversity. Recipient TCR diversity dropped after transplant; expanded clonotypes rose from day 30 to 180.

Sequencing used immunoSEQ multiplex PCR; TCRdb keeps in-frame clones, though not all of them. The repertoire holds tens of thousands of clones, with under 85% as singletons. Stated time point: recipient sample about 28 days before transplant, after cytoreduction. In this sample, this clone turned up once. Its cognate antigen is unknown. The CDR3 spans 13 residues. Germline V gene lookup returns CDR1 MNHEY and CDR2 SVGAGI. V was clipped by 5 bases and J by 7 bases; unmatched bases: 5. The starting material was peripheral blood mononuclear cells, obtained before stem cell transplant. V and J are TRBV6-5 and TRBJ1-5; 7 nucleotides line up with TRBD1. This clonotype was sampled from a man aged 45 to 65 with myelodysplastic syndrome. Some clones in this sample may be carry-over from other donors' samples. The CDR3 DNA reads as TGTGCCAGCAGTACGTTCAGGGGGCAGCCCCAGCATTTT. Its protein is CASSTFRGQPQHF.